The clone carrying this T cell receptor beta chain was counted a few times. The antigen is undetermined. Since all of the isolated RNA was reverse transcribed, expressed TCRB transcripts were what got sequenced. Samples of naive, central memory and regulatory T cells yielded a mean of around 3.5 million reads. The method was immunoSEQ multiplex PCR; TCRdb's version includes in-frame clones alone and lacks a portion of them. The data show hundreds of thousands of clones, under 20% seen once. The data were taken from a study of beta chain features in type 1 diabetes. General observations from the study: High TCR expression in some cells could lead to their over-representation in cDNA sequencing.

Germline V gene lookup returns CDR1 SGHTA and CDR2 FQGTGA. The CDR3 runs 15 residues. Trimming shortened V by 3 bases and J by 0 bases, and 12 bases separated the two germline ends. This clonotype originated in a woman younger than 30 in good health. Input material: naive CD4+ T cells from blood. V and J are TRBV7-3 and TRBJ2-7; D remains unclear. CDR3 in DNA: TGTGCCAGCAGCTTCCGAGGTGGGGACTCCTACGAGCAGTACTTC. The encoded protein is CASSFRGGDSYEQYF.